This TCR beta chain emerged from a study of lymphopenia after photon versus proton radiotherapy. Points from the study as a whole: Oligoclonal CD8+ Temra expansion after nadir drove photon patients' diversity drop. Authors raise, but do not show, better survival with proton therapy.

The data were produced by immunoSEQ multiplex PCR, yet TCRdb's version contains in-frame clones alone and is incomplete. This table holds 15,000 to 20,000 clones, 65% to 90% found once. The V gene lost 2 bases and the J gene lost 2 bases, with 7 bases spanning the gap. Germline V gene sequence: CDR1 MDHEN, CDR2 SYDVKM. This CDR3 contains 13 residues. Turning to this clone: No antigen is known for it.

This sequence originates from a man in his sixties or seventies with pancreatic cancer. Sequencing was performed on peripheral blood, taken from a patient treated with proton-based radiotherapy. The chain joins TRBV28 to TRBJ2-7; D perhaps matches TRBD2 (5 bases). CDR3 protein: CASSLNGAYEQYF. In DNA form, the CDR3 reads TGTGCCAGCAGTTTAAACGGGGCCTACGAGCAGTACTTC.